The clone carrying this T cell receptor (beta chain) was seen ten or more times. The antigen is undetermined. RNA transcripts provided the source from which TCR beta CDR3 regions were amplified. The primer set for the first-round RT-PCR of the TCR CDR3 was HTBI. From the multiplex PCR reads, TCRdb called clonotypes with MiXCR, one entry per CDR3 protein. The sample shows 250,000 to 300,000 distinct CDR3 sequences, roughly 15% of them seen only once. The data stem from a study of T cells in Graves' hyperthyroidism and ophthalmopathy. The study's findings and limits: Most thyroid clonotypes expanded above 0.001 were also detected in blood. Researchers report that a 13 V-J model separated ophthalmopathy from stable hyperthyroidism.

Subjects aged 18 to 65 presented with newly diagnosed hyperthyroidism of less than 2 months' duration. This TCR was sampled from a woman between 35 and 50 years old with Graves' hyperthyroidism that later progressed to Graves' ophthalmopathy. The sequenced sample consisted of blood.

CDR3 region: CSAGTGLTDTQYF. CDR3 DNA: TGCAGTGCTGGGACAGGGCTGACAGATACGCAGTATTTT. The chain links TRBV20-1 to TRBJ2-3; 9 bases match TRBD1. This CDR3 is built from 13 residues. CDR1 and CDR2 (germline): DFQATT, SNEGSKA (reference sequence). V lost 5 bases and J lost 3; bases outside the gene matches: 3.